This TCR beta chain was retrieved from a study of cytomegalovirus exposure and HLA in healthy donors. The wider study: The 120 validation repertoires used the same platform as the approximately 670 first-cohort repertoires (as reported by a later analysis).

The repertoire was sequenced with immunoSEQ multiplex PCR; TCRdb's copy has only in-frame clones and lacks some. The sample includes about 120,000 clones, approximately 85% seen only once; the top ten take around 5.1%. This CDR3 contains 11 residues. In germline, CDR1 is DFQATT, CDR2 SNEGSKA (reference sequence). V dropped 0 bases and J dropped 8 bases, with 7 bases sitting between them. Input material: PBMCs. The rearrangement links TRBV20-1 to TRBJ1-2; D call uncertain. The clonotype was recovered from a man aged 18 to 35 in good health and CMV-seronegative. CDR3 bases: TGCAGTGCTAGAGATAGTTTCGGCTACACCTTC. It codes for CSARDSFGYTF.